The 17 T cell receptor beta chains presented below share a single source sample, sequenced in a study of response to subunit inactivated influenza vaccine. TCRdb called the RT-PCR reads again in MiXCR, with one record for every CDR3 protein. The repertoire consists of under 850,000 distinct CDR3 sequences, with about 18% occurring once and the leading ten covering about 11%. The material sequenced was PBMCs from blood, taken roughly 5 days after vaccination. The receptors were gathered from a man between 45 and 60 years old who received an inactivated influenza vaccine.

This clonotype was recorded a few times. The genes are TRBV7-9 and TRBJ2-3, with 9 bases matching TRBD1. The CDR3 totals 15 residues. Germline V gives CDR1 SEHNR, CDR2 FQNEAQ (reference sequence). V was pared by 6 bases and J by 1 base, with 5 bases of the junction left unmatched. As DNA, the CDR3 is TGTGCCAGCAGGGACACAGGGGGCGGCACAGATACGCAGTATTTT. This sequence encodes CASRDTGGGTDTQYF.

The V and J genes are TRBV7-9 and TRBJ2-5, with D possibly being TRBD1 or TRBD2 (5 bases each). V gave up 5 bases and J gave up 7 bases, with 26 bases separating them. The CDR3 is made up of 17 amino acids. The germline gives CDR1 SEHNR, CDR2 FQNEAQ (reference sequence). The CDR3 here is CASSAGSARGVVGTQYF. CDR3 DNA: TGTGCCAGCAGCGCAGGGAGTGCGAGGGGAGTCGTGGGGACCCAGTACTTC.

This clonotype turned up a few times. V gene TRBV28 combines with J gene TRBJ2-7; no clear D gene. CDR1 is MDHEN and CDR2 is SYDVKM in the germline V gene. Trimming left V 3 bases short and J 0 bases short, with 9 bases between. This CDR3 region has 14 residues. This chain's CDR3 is CASSLVSRSYEQYF. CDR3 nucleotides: TGTGCCAGCAGTTTGGTCTCCCGCTCCTACGAGCAGTACTTC.

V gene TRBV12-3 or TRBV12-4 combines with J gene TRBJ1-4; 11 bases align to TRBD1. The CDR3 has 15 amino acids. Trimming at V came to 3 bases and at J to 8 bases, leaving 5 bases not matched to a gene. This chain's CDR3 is CASSLDRGRVEKLFF. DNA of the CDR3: TGTGCCAGCAGTTTGGACAGGGGGCGGGTGGAAAAACTGTTTTTT.

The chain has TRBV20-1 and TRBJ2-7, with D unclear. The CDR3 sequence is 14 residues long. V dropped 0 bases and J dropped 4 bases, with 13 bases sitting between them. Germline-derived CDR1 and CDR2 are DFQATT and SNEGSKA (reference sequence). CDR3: CSARDQGLEYEQYF. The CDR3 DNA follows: TGCAGTGCTAGAGATCAAGGCTTAGAATACGAGCAGTACTTC.

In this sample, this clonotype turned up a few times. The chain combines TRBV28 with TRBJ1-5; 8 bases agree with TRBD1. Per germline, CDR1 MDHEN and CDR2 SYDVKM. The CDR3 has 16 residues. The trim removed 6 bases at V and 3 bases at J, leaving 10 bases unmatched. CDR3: CASRTIQGATNQPQHF. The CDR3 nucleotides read TGTGCCAGCAGAACAATCCAGGGGGCGACCAATCAGCCCCAGCATTTT.

The CDR3 coding sequence is TGTGCCAGCAGCACTTGGACTAGCGGGAGGGGGGCCCAGTACTTC. Translating gives CASSTWTSGRGAQYF. The chain couples TRBV7-2 to TRBJ2-5, with TRBD2 matching 15 bases. Germline CDR1 and CDR2: SGHTA and FQGNSA. J gave up 9 bases and V 5 bases, and 7 bases lay outside the gene matches. The CDR3 sequence is 15 residues long.

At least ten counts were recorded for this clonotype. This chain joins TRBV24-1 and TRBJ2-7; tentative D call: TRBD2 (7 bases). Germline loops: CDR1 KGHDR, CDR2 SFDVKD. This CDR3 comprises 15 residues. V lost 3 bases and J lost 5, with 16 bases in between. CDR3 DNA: TGTGCCACCAGTGATCCGGGAGGCGGGGGCGACGAGCAGTACTTC. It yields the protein CATSDPGGGGDEQYF.

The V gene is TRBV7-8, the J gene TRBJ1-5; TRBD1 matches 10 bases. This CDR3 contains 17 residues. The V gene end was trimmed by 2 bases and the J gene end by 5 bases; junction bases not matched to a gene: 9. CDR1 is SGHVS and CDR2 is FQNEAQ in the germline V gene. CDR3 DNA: TGTGCCAGCAGCTTACTCGCGATGGACAGGGGGTATCAGCCCCAGCATTTT. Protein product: CASSLLAMDRGYQPQHF.

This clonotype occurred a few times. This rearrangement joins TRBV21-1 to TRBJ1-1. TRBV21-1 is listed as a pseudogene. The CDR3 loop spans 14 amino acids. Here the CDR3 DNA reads TGTGCCGGACCGACATGGACGAGGAACACTGAAGCTTTCTTT. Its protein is CAGPTWTRNTEAFF.

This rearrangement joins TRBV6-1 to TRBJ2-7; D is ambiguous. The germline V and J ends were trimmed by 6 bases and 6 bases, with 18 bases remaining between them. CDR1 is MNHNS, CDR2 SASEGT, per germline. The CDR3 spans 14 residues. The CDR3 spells CASSRDRFLGEQYF. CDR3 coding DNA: TGTGCCAGCAGCCGCGACCGATTTCTGGGCGAGCAGTACTTC.

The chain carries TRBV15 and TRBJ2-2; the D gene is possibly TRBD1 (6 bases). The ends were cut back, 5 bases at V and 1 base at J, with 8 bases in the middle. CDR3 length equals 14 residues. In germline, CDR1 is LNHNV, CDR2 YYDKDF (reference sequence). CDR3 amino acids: CATSRDKNTGELFF. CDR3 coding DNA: TGTGCCACCAGCCGGGACAAGAACACCGGGGAGCTGTTTTTT.

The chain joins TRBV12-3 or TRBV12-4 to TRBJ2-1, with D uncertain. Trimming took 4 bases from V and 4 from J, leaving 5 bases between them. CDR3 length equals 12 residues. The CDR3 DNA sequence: TGTGCCAGCAGTTGGACGTACAATGAGCAGTTCTTC. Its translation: CASSWTYNEQFF.

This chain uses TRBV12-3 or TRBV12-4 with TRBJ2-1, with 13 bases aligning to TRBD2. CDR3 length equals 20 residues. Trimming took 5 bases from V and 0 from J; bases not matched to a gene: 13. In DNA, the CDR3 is TGTGCCAGCAGTCAGAACTCCGGGACTAGCGGGGTCTACTCCTACAATGAGCAGTTCTTC. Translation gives CASSQNSGTSGVYSYNEQFF.

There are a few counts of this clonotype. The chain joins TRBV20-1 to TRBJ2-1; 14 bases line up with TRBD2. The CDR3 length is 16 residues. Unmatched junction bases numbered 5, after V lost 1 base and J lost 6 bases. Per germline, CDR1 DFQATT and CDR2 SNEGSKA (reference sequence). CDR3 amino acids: CSARGTSGGTPNEQFF. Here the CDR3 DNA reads TGCAGTGCTAGAGGGACTAGCGGGGGGACCCCCAATGAGCAGTTCTTC.

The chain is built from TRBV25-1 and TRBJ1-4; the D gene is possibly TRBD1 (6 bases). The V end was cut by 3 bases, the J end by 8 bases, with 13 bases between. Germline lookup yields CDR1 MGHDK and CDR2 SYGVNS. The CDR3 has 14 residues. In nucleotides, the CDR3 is TGTGCCAGCAGTGATACAGGGATCGGGGAAAAACTGTTTTTT. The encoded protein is CASSDTGIGEKLFF.

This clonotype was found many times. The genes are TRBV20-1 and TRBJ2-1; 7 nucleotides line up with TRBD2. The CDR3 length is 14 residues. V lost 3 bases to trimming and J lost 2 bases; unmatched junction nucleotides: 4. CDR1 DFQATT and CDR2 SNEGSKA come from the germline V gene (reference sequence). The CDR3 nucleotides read TGCAGTGCTAGCGGGGGGTCTCCCTACAATGAGCAGTTCTTC. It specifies CSASGGSPYNEQFF.